This T cell receptor beta chain was retrieved from a study of blood T cell repertoires in COVID-19. As for the study in general: Sites across the United States, Italy and Spain contributed samples from acute and convalescent COVID-19. The cDNA or gDNA used as material had been derived from T cells, B-cell-depleted T cells, or PBMCs.

In the source study's methods: Reference gene primer amplification gave nucleated cell count estimates. Here immunoSEQ multiplex PCR was the method, and the copy in TCRdb shows in-frame clones only, minus some. V and J calls and clone size are given by that table; D and trimming were obtained from the DNA. The sample has approximately 120,000 clones, 65% to 90% seen once. The junction had 4 bases not matched to a gene; V was cut back by 4 bases and J by 5 bases. The CDR3 sequence is 13 residues long. Germline V gives CDR1 SGHTA, CDR2 FQGTGA. This chain links TRBV7-3 with TRBJ1-1, with 7 positions matching TRBD1. The sample comprised peripheral blood. This TCR was sampled from a man aged 80 or over with active or convalescent COVID-19. This CDR3 reads CASSSQGRTEAFF. The DNA for the CDR3 is TGTGCCAGCAGCTCACAGGGGAGGACTGAAGCTTTCTTT.